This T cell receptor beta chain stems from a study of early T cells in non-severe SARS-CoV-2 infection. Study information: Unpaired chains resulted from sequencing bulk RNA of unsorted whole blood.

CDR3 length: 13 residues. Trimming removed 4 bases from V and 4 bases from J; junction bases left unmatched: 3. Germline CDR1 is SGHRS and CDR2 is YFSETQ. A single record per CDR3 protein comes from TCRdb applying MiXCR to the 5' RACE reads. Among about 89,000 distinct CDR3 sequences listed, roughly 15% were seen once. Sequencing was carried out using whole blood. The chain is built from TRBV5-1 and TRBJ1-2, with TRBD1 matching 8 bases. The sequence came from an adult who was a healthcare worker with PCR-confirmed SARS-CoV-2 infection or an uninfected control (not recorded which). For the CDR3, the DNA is TGCGCCAGCAGCCCGGGACAGGCCTATGGCTACACCTTC. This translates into CASSPGQAYGYTF.